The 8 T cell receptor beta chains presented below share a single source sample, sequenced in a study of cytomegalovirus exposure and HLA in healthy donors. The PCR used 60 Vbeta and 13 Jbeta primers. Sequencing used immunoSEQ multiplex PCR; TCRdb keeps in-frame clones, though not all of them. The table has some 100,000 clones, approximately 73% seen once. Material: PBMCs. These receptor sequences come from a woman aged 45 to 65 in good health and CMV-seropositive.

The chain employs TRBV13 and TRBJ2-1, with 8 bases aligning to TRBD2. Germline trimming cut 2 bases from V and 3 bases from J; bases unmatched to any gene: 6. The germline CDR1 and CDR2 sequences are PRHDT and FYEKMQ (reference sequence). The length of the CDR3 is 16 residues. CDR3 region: CASSLPLRGGYNEQFF. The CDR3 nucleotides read TGTGCCAGCAGCTTACCCCTACGGGGGGGCTACAATGAGCAGTTCTTC.

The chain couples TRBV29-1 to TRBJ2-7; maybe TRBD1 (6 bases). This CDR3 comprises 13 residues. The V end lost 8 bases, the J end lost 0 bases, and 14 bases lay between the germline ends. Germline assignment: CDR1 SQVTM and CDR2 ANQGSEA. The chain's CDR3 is CSFRTGSSYEQYF. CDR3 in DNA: TGCAGCTTCCGAACAGGGAGCTCCTACGAGCAGTACTTC.

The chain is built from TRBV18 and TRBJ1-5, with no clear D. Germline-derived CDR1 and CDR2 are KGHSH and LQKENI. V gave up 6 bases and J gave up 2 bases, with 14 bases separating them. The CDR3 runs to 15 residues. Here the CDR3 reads CASSRTLEGNQPQHF. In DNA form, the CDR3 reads TGTGCCAGCTCGCGGACTCTTGAGGGCAATCAGCCCCAGCATTTT.

The CDR3 DNA reads TGTGCCAGCAGTAAGCGGCCGGGAGGGAACACTGAAGCTTTCTTT. It translates to CASSKRPGGNTEAFF. The chain combines TRBV5-6 with TRBJ1-1, with D unresolved. The germline V and J ends were trimmed by 5 bases and 1 base, with 15 bases remaining between them. Germline V gene data show CDR1 as SGHDT and CDR2 as YYEEEE. The CDR3 extends over 15 amino acids.

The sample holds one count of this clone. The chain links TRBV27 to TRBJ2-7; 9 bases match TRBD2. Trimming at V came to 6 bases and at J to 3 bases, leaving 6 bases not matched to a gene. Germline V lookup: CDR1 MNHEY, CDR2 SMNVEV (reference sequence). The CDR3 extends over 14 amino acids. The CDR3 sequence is CASREAGGHYEQYF. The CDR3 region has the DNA TGTGCCAGCAGGGAAGCGGGAGGACACTACGAGCAGTACTTC.

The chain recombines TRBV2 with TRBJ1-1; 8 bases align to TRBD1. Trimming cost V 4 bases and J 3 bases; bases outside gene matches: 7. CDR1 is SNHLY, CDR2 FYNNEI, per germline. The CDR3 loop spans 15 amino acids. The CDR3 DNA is TGTGCCAGCAGTGGAACAGGGGGAGTGTACACTGAAGCTTTCTTT. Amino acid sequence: CASSGTGGVYTEAFF.

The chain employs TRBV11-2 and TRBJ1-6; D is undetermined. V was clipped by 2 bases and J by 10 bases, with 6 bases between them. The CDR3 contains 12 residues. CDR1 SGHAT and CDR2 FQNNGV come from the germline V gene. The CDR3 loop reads CASSLNSSPLHF. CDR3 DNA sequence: TGTGCCAGCAGCTTAAATAGCTCACCCCTCCACTTT.

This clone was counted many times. The CDR3: CASRDRPIYEQYF. In nucleotides, the CDR3 is TGTGCCAGCCGGGACAGGCCAATTTACGAGCAGTACTTC. The chain employs TRBV6-1 and TRBJ2-7, with TRBD1 identical over 8 bases. Germline values: CDR1 MNHNS, CDR2 SASEGT. The CDR3 loop spans 13 amino acids. J was trimmed by 4 bases and V by 8 bases; bases with no gene match: 7.